Below, 18 T cell receptor beta chains from the same sample are listed, as sequenced in a study of persistence of HIV-infected CD4 T cells. The immunoSEQ assay was version 4, run in survey mode. Measured with immunoSEQ multiplex PCR; TCRdb has only the in-frame clones, and not every one. The sample lists 19,000 or so clones, 60% to 80% seen once, with 1.5% to 2% in the top ten. These receptors have no identified antigens. An overlapping HIV-1 Gag peptide pool stimulated these cells at 0.95 to 1 ug/peptide/mL. CD4+ T cells upregulating both CD40 ligand and CD69 were sorted as responding cells. This sample comprised CD4+ T cells sorted from PBMCs after approximately 19-hour stimulation, obtained from a patient who received antiretroviral therapy. The source is an adult woman with HIV who was CMV-seropositive.

The chain uses TRBV5-1 and TRBJ1-2; 7 bases are a match to TRBD1. This CDR3 is 15 amino acids long. V lost 4 bases, J lost 5 bases, and 11 bases stayed unmatched. Per the germline V gene, CDR1 is SGHRS and CDR2 is YFSETQ. CDR3 sequence (DNA): TGCGCCAGCAGCCCATGGACAGGAGTAGGGTATGGCTACACCTTC. This sequence encodes CASSPWTGVGYGYTF.

The chain joins TRBV5-1 to TRBJ1-1; D perhaps matches TRBD1 (6 bases). V was shortened by 3 bases and J by 4 bases, with 13 bases between the two germline ends. Germline assignment: CDR1 SGHRS and CDR2 YFSETQ. The CDR3 has 14 amino acids. The CDR3 nucleotides are TGCGCCAGCAGCTGGGGGCAGGAGGGCACTGAAGCTTTCTTT. It yields the protein CASSWGQEGTEAFF.

The chain combines TRBV4-1 with TRBJ1-2, with 7 bases fitting TRBD1. The V and J ends lost 3 bases and 3 bases, in that order; junction bases with no gene match: 7. Germline-derived CDR1 and CDR2 are MGHRA and YSYEKL. The CDR3 sequence is 15 residues long. For the CDR3, the DNA is TGCGCCAGCAGCCACCTCGACAGGGCGGACTATGGCTACACCTTC. Protein: CASSHLDRADYGYTF.

The sample holds one count of this clone. V usage is TRBV5-4 and J usage is TRBJ2-3; maybe TRBD2 (6 bases). Germline assignment: CDR1 SGHNT and CDR2 YYREEE (reference sequence). V lost 6 bases, J lost 9 bases, and 17 bases lay in between. The CDR3 has 13 residues. The CDR3 region is CASTQEGLMTQYF. The CDR3 nucleotides read TGTGCCAGCACCCAGGAGGGGCTGATGACGCAGTATTTT.

In this sample, this clone turned up once. The chain links TRBV5-1 to TRBJ1-1; 10 nucleotides match TRBD1. Germline CDR1 and CDR2: SGHRS and YFSETQ. The CDR3 totals 16 residues. J gave up 6 bases and V 4 bases, and 12 bases lay outside the gene matches. The CDR3 protein is CASSLQPTGGMPEAFF. In DNA form, the CDR3 reads TGCGCCAGCAGCCTTCAGCCGACAGGGGGCATGCCTGAAGCTTTCTTT.

The chain couples TRBV9 to TRBJ2-4; TRBD1 or TRBD2 may be the D gene (5 bases each). Trimming shortened V by 5 bases and J by 11 bases, and 14 bases separated the two germline ends. The germline V gene encodes CDR1 SGDLS and CDR2 YYNGEE. The CDR3 runs to 12 residues. The CDR3 DNA reads as TGTGCCAGCAGTCGGACTGGGGACCTTCAGTACTTC. It yields the protein CASSRTGDLQYF.

The V and J genes are TRBV28 and TRBJ2-1; TRBD2 agrees at 9 bases. The V segment lost 7 bases and the J segment 7 bases; nucleotides outside the gene matches: 17. Germline V gives CDR1 MDHEN, CDR2 SYDVKM. This CDR3 contains 17 residues. DNA of the CDR3: TGTGCCAGCAATCGAGGTATGGGCGGGGGGGCGAGGAATGAGCAGTTCTTC. It codes for CASNRGMGGGARNEQFF.

The rearrangement joins TRBV12-3 or TRBV12-4 to TRBJ2-1, with 8 bases matching TRBD1. Trimming removed 6 bases from V and 6 bases from J; junction bases left unmatched: 4. The CDR3 covers 13 residues. The CDR3 spells CASSGTGPNEQFF. The CDR3 DNA reads as TGTGCCAGCAGCGGGACAGGCCCCAATGAGCAGTTCTTC.

The chain employs TRBV5-1 and TRBJ2-3; D possibly corresponds to TRBD2 (6 bases). Germline assignment: CDR1 SGHRS and CDR2 YFSETQ. The CDR3 length is 14 residues. Trimming took off 4 bases at V and 0 bases at J, with 9 bases between the two ends. The CDR3 nucleotides read TGCGCCAGCAGCCCCGGGACTAGCACAGATACGCAGTATTTT. Its translation is CASSPGTSTDTQYF.

The gene calls are TRBV19 and TRBJ1-5; D gene uncertain. V lost 7 bases, J lost 12 bases, and 19 bases lay in between. The CDR3 contains 13 residues. Germline V CDR1 and CDR2: LNHDA, SQIVND (reference sequence). The CDR3 spells CASNSGSHLSQHF. The CDR3 nucleotides read TGTGCCAGTAACTCCGGGAGCCATCTCAGCCAGCATTTT.

This rearrangement joins TRBV20-1 to TRBJ1-1; D perhaps matches TRBD1 (6 bases). This CDR3 is built from 15 residues. V was cut by 3 bases and J by 3 bases, with 17 bases left in between. The germline gives CDR1 DFQATT, CDR2 SNEGSKA (reference sequence). CDR3: CSASNLGGRHTEAFF. CDR3 DNA sequence: TGCAGTGCTAGTAATCTTGGGGGGCGGCACACTGAAGCTTTCTTT.

V and J are TRBV9 and TRBJ1-2; D not certain. The V end was cut by 6 bases, the J end by 0 bases, with 9 bases between. CDR3 length: 13 residues. Germline V gives CDR1 SGDLS, CDR2 YYNGEE. CDR3: CASNDGTNYGYTF. The CDR3 nucleotides read TGTGCCAGCAATGACGGAACTAACTATGGCTACACCTTC.

V usage is TRBV2 and J usage is TRBJ2-5; weak D call: TRBD1 (5 bases). Per the germline V gene, CDR1 is SNHLY and CDR2 is FYNNEI. The CDR3 contains 13 residues. V lost 5 bases and J lost 3, with 10 bases in between. This CDR3 reads CASSYIREETQYF. CDR3 DNA sequence: TGTGCCAGCAGTTATATCAGGGAAGAGACCCAGTACTTC. The variable domain in full, completed from reference TRBV2 and TRBJ2-5, reads EPEVTQTPSHQVTQMGQEVILRCVPISNHLYFYWYRQILGQKVEFLVSFYNNEISEKSEIFDDQFSVERPDGSNFTLKIRSTKLEDSAMYFCASSYIREETQYFGPGTRLLVL.

This chain uses TRBV28 with TRBJ2-3; 9 bases match TRBD1. The CDR3 runs 15 residues. CDR1 is MDHEN and CDR2 is SYDVKM in the germline V gene. V shed 5 bases, J shed 5 bases, and the junction held 8 bases outside the gene matches. The CDR3 spells CASSTGGAFGDTQYF. The DNA of the CDR3 is TGTGCCAGCAGTACAGGGGGCGCATTTGGAGATACGCAGTATTTT.

The chain uses TRBV5-3 and TRBJ2-3; 7 bases are shared with TRBD1. TRBV5-3 is treated as an ORF (open reading frame) with a function not yet certain. The V gene end was trimmed by 7 bases and the J gene end by 2 bases; junction bases not matched to a gene: 10. This CDR3 contains 15 residues. The CDR3 reads CARDKTGPFTDTQYF. CDR3 nucleotides: TGTGCCAGAGACAAGACAGGGCCGTTCACAGATACGCAGTATTTT.

V and J are TRBV25-1 and TRBJ2-6; D remains ambiguous. CDR1 is MGHDK, CDR2 SYGVNS, per germline. Trimming stripped 2 bases from V and 0 bases from J, with 8 bases between. The CDR3 runs to 16 residues. This CDR3 is CASSEGRRSGANVLTF. CDR3 DNA: TGTGCCAGCAGTGAAGGACGTCGCTCTGGGGCCAACGTCCTGACTTTC.

The chain has TRBV7-2 and TRBJ1-4; D is unresolved. The CDR3 covers 13 residues. Trimming removed 6 bases at V and 8 bases at J, with 13 bases between. The V gene's germline CDR1 is SGHTA and CDR2 FQGNSA. The CDR3 DNA reads TGTGCCAGCAGTCGGACTGTTAGGGAAAAACTGTTTTTT. This translates into CASSRTVREKLFF.

This clone showed up just a few times. The CDR3 is CASSLAGPRTGEQYV. As DNA, the CDR3 is TGCGCCAGCAGCTTGGCCGGTCCCAGGACAGGGGAGCAGTACGTC. This chain joins TRBV5-1 and TRBJ2-7; 8 nucleotides line up with TRBD1. CDR3 length: 15 amino acids. V shed 0 bases, J shed 7 bases, and the junction held 9 bases outside the gene matches. The germline V gene encodes CDR1 SGHRS and CDR2 YFSETQ.